This T cell receptor beta chain was retrieved from a study of OX40 agonist ivuxolimab in advanced cancers. Study information: Partial responses were seen in three patients, one with hepatocellular carcinoma and two with cutaneous melanoma. Findings and limits, study-wide: In a subset of nonresponders, normalized T-cell clonal expansion was also low. At 0.1 to 3.0 mg/kg, clonal expansion of CD4+ and CD8+ blood T cells had occurred by week 6.

Libraries were prepared by immunoSEQ multiplex PCR; TCRdb keeps only in-frame clonotypes and omits some of them. The repertoire has under 50,000 clones, 86% of them found once; the top ten carry 0.38%. Per the germline V gene, CDR1 is LNHDA and CDR2 is SQIVND (reference sequence). The CDR3 sequence is 17 residues long. With 0 bases removed from V and 0 bases from J, the gap between germline ends came to 12 bases. Remarks on this clone: Its antigen is still unknown.

The source of this sequence is an adult with an advanced solid tumor such as melanoma, head and neck, liver or kidney cancer. The chain links TRBV19 to TRBJ2-1; D unresolved. Sequencing was performed on CD4+ or CD8+ T cells sorted from blood, taken in a trial of the OX40 agonist ivuxolimab. As DNA, the CDR3 is TGTGCCAGTAGTATAGATCTATCCGTCGCCTCCTACAATGAGCAGTTCTTC. This sequence encodes CASSIDLSVASYNEQFF.